Listed here are 19 T cell receptor beta chains from one sample, sequenced in a study of control samples from healthy donors and cancer patients. Only in-frame clones appear in the TCRdb table, and some are missing; sequencing was by immunoSEQ multiplex PCR. The sample carries roughly 120,000 clones, roughly nine tenths recorded once. The sequenced sample was PBMCs. The receptors shown here come from a woman in her forties or fifties with colorectal cancer.

This chain links TRBV6-5 with TRBJ2-3; 8 positions match TRBD2. CDR1 is MNHEY, CDR2 SVGAGI, per germline. J gave up 5 bases and V 8 bases, and 6 bases lay outside the gene matches. The CDR3 sequence is 13 residues long. Written as DNA, the CDR3 is TGTGCCAGCCGGGCGGGGGGCGGAGATACGCAGTATTTT. This codes for CASRAGGGDTQYF.

The rearrangement links TRBV11-3 to TRBJ2-1, with D possibly being TRBD1 or TRBD2 (5 bases each). This CDR3 is 13 amino acids long. Germline CDR1 reads SGHNT; CDR2 reads YENEEA. V was clipped by 6 bases and J by 5 bases, with 11 bases between them. CDR3 region: CASREGQNNEQFF. The CDR3 DNA reads TGTGCCAGCAGAGAGGGGCAGAACAATGAGCAGTTCTTC.

The chain links TRBV27 to TRBJ1-6; no reliable D call. Trimming cost V 4 bases and J 6 bases, with 13 bases left between them. This CDR3 comprises 15 residues. Germline V gene data show CDR1 as MNHEY and CDR2 as SMNVEV (reference sequence). This CDR3 is CASSWTGLINSPLHF. The DNA for the CDR3 is TGTGCCAGCAGTTGGACCGGACTGATTAATTCACCCCTCCACTTT.

The chain couples TRBV6-5 to TRBJ2-2; D is perhaps TRBD1 or TRBD2 (5 bases each). This CDR3 comprises 15 residues. Trimming stripped 2 bases from V and 0 bases from J, with 7 bases between. Per the germline V gene, CDR1 is MNHEY and CDR2 is SVGAGI. Written as DNA, the CDR3 is TGTGCCAGCAGTTACCAGGGAGCGAACACCGGGGAGCTGTTTTTT. This codes for CASSYQGANTGELFF.

This chain joins TRBV3-1 (or the pseudogene TRBV3-2) and TRBJ1-4; 8 bases fit TRBD1. The CDR3 is 15 residues long. CDR1 and CDR2 (germline): LGHDT, YNNKEL (reference sequence). V gave up 3 bases and J gave up 3 bases; unmatched junction bases: 3. The CDR3 DNA is TGTGCCAGCAGCCAGACGGGACAGGCTAATGAAAAACTGTTTTTT. This gives the protein CASSQTGQANEKLFF.

V gene TRBV2 combines with J gene TRBJ1-6, with D maybe TRBD1 (5 bases). V lost 6 bases, J lost 6 bases, and 24 bases lay in between. Germline CDR1 SNHLY, CDR2 FYNNEI. The CDR3 is 18 amino acids. The CDR3 region is CASRSWGPPIKTNSPLHF. The CDR3 nucleotides read TGTGCCAGCAGGAGCTGGGGACCCCCCATAAAGACTAATTCACCCCTCCACTTT. Variable domain in full (rest from reference TRBV2 and TRBJ1-6): EPEVTQTPSHQVTQMGQEVILRCVPISNHLYFYWYRQILGQKVEFLVSFYNNEISEKSEIFDDQFSVERPDGSNFTLKIRSTKLEDSAMYFCASRSWGPPIKTNSPLHFGNGTRLTVT.

The genes are TRBV28 and TRBJ1-2, with unresolved D. Trimming removed 2 bases from V and 1 base from J, with 5 bases in between. CDR3 size: 13 residues. The germline gives CDR1 MDHEN, CDR2 SYDVKM. This CDR3 is CASSLHNNYGYTF. Here the CDR3 DNA reads TGTGCCAGCAGTTTACACAATAACTATGGCTACACCTTC.

The chain employs TRBV5-4 and TRBJ1-1; a possible D gene is TRBD1 (6 bases). The germline CDR1 and CDR2 sequences are SGHNT and YYREEE (reference sequence). The CDR3 has 13 amino acids. The ends were cut back, 2 bases at V and 4 bases at J, with 9 bases in the middle. The CDR3 loop is CASSLGGTTEAFF. In nucleotides, the CDR3 is TGTGCCAGCAGCTTAGGGGGGACCACTGAAGCTTTCTTT.

This clone showed up just a few times. The rearrangement links TRBV18 to TRBJ1-5; weak D call: TRBD1 (6 bases). Germline loops: CDR1 KGHSH, CDR2 LQKENI. V lost 3 bases, J lost 2 bases, and 11 bases lay in between. CDR3 length equals 15 residues. CDR3: CASSPHRDGNQPQHF. As DNA, the CDR3 is TGTGCCAGCTCACCTCACAGGGATGGCAATCAGCCCCAGCATTTT.

The chain employs TRBV6-5 and TRBJ1-1; D is possibly TRBD1 (6 bases). V shed 6 bases and J shed 2 bases, with 10 bases lying between them. Germline V gives CDR1 MNHEY, CDR2 SVGAGI. The CDR3 spans 13 residues. The CDR3 coding sequence is TGTGCCAGCAGCGCGGACAGAAACACTGAAGCTTTCTTT. Its protein product is CASSADRNTEAFF.

The chain links TRBV19 to TRBJ2-3; 8 nucleotides align to TRBD2. Unmatched junction bases numbered 13, after V lost 6 bases and J lost 2 bases. The CDR3 is 17 residues long. The V gene's germline CDR1 is LNHDA and CDR2 SQIVND (reference sequence). The CDR3 bases are TGTGCCAGTAGCCTCTCCCTTAGCGGGGCGAACACAGATACGCAGTATTTT. The encoded protein is CASSLSLSGANTDTQYF. Full variable domain (outside the CDR3, taken from reference TRBV19 and TRBJ2-3): DGGITQSPKYLFRKEGQNVTLSCEQNLNHDAMYWYRQDPGQGLRLIYYSQIVNDFQKGDIAEGYSVSREKKESFPLTVTSAQKNPTAFYLCASSLSLSGANTDTQYFGPGTRLTVL.

The chain employs TRBV7-8 and TRBJ2-2; tentative D call: TRBD1 (5 bases). CDR3 length: 17 amino acids. The V end lost 5 bases, the J end lost 2 bases, and 18 bases lay between the germline ends. Germline V lookup: CDR1 SGHVS, CDR2 FQNEAQ. The CDR3 DNA follows: TGTGCCAGCAGCCAGGCTGACAGCCTCTTTAACACCGGGGAGCTGTTTTTT. Amino acid sequence: CASSQADSLFNTGELFF. Full variable domain (outside the CDR3, taken from reference TRBV7-8 and TRBJ2-2): GAGVSQSPRYKVAKRGQDVALRCDPISGHVSLFWYQQALGQGPEFLTYFQNEAQLDKSGLPSDRFFAERPEGSVSTLKIQRTQQEDSAVYLCASSQADSLFNTGELFFGEGSRLTVL.

J is TRBJ1-1 and V is TRBV7-6, with D possibly being TRBD1 (6 bases). CDR1 SGHVS and CDR2 FNYEAQ come from the germline V gene. This CDR3 region has 16 residues. The V gene lost 1 base and the J gene lost 0 bases, with 12 bases spanning the gap. CDR3 residues: CASSLEGGAVNTEAFF. DNA for the CDR3: TGTGCCAGCAGCTTAGAAGGGGGGGCAGTGAACACTGAAGCTTTCTTT.

The V call is TRBV4-1, the J call TRBJ1-4, with D maybe TRBD1 (5 bases). Deletions cut 5 bases from V and 5 bases from J, with 15 bases between. In germline, CDR1 is MGHRA, CDR2 YSYEKL. The CDR3 extends over 15 amino acids. The CDR3 DNA is TGCGCCAGCAGCACCCGAACAGGTTTCAATGAAAAACTGTTTTTT. Translating gives CASSTRTGFNEKLFF.

This chain joins TRBV7-3 and TRBJ2-3; D is unresolved. This CDR3 is built from 13 residues. Germline loops: CDR1 SGHTA, CDR2 FQGTGA. Trimming cost V 1 base and J 6 bases, with 8 bases left between them. CDR3 protein: CASSLSFKDTQYF. DNA for the CDR3: TGTGCCAGCAGCTTAAGCTTCAAGGATACGCAGTATTTT.

The chain combines TRBV28 with TRBJ2-5; 7 bases are shared with TRBD2. CDR3 length: 13 residues. Losses at the gene ends were 3 bases for V and 4 bases for J; bases not matched to a gene: 2. Looked up from germline, CDR1 is MDHEN and CDR2 is SYDVKM. CDR3 in DNA: TGTGCCAGCAGTTTGGGAGGGAGAGAGACCCAGTACTTC. Encoded protein: CASSLGGRETQYF. Full variable domain (remainder filled in from reference TRBV28 and TRBJ2-5): DVKVTQSSRYLVKRTGEKVFLECVQDMDHENMFWYRQDPGLGLRLIYFSYDVKMKEKGDIPEGYSVSREKKERFSLILESASTNQTSMYLCASSLGGRETQYFGPGTRLLVL.

The J gene is TRBJ1-5, the V gene TRBV27; D perhaps matches TRBD1 (6 bases). V lost 0 bases and J lost 5, with 14 bases in between. CDR1 MNHEY and CDR2 SMNVEV come from the germline V gene (reference sequence). There are 16 residues in the CDR3. The CDR3 loop reads CASSLSRGENDQPQHF. CDR3 nucleotide sequence: TGTGCCAGCAGTTTATCGAGGGGGGAAAACGATCAGCCCCAGCATTTT.

The genes are TRBV5-6 and TRBJ1-2; D remains ambiguous. Trimming stripped 5 bases from V and 0 bases from J, with 11 bases between. The CDR3 spans 14 residues. Germline CDR1 is SGHDT and CDR2 is YYEEEE. The CDR3 region is CASSPGNPNYGYTF. DNA of the CDR3: TGTGCCAGCAGTCCGGGGAACCCTAACTATGGCTACACCTTC. Combining the CDR3 with reference TRBV5-6 and TRBJ1-2 gives the whole variable domain DAGVTQSPTHLIKTRGQQVTLRCSPKSGHDTVSWYQQALGQGPQFIFQYYEEEERQRGNFPDRFSGHQFPNYSSELNVNALLLGDSALYLCASSPGNPNYGYTFGSGTRLTVV.

This clone was recorded only once. The genes are TRBV6-5 and TRBJ1-1; D is possibly TRBD1 (6 bases). V lost 2 bases to trimming and J lost 4 bases, with 8 bases between them. Germline lookup yields CDR1 MNHEY and CDR2 SVGAGI. The CDR3 totals 13 residues. CDR3 loop: CASSYVQGTEAFF. In DNA, the CDR3 is TGTGCCAGCAGTTACGTACAGGGCACTGAAGCTTTCTTT.